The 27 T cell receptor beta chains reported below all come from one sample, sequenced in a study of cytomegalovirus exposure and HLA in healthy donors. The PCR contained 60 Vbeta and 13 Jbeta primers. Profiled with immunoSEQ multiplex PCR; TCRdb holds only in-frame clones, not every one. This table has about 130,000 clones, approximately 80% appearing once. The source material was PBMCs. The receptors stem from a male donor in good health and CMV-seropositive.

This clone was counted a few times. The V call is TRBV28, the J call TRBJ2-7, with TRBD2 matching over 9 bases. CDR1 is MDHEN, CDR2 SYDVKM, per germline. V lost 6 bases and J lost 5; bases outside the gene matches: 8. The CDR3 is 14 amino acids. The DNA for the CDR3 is TGTGCCAGCAGCCCGGGACTAGCATGGAACGAGCAGTACTTC. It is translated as CASSPGLAWNEQYF. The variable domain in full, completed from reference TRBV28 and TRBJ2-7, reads DVKVTQSSRYLVKRTGEKVFLECVQDMDHENMFWYRQDPGLGLRLIYFSYDVKMKEKGDIPEGYSVSREKKERFSLILESASTNQTSMYLCASSPGLAWNEQYFGPGTRLTVT.

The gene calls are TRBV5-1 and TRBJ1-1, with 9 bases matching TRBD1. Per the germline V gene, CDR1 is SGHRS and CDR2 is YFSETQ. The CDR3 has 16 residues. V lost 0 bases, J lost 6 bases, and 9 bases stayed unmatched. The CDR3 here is CASSLAGTGISPEAFF. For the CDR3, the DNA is TGCGCCAGCAGCTTGGCCGGGACAGGGATAAGCCCTGAAGCTTTCTTT.

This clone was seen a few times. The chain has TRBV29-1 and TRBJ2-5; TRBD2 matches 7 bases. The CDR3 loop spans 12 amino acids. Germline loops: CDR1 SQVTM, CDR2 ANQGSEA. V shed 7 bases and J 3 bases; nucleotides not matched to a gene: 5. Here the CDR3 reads CSAGTIEETQYF. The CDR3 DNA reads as TGCAGCGCCGGGACTATTGAAGAGACCCAGTACTTC.

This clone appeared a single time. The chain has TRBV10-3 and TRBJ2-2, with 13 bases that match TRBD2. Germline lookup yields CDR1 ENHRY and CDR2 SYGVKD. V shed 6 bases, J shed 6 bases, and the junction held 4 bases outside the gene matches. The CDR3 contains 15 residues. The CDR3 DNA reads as TGTGCCATCAGGCTAGGACTAGCGGGAGCCGGGGAGCTGTTTTTT. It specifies CAIRLGLAGAGELFF.

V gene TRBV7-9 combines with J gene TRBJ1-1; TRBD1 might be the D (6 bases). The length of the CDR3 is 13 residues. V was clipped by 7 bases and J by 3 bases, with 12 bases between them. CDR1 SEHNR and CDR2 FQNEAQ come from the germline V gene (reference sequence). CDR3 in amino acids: CASINRVHTEAFF. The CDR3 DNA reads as TGTGCCAGCATCAACAGGGTCCACACTGAAGCTTTCTTT.

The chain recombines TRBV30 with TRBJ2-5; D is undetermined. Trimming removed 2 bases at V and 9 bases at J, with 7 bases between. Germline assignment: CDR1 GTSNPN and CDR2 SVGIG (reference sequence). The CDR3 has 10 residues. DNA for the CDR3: TGTGCCTGGAGTTCCGTATCCCAGTACTTC. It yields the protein CAWSSVSQYF.

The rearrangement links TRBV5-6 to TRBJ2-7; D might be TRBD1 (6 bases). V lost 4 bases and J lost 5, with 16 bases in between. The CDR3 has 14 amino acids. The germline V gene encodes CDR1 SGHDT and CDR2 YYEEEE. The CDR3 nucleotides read TGTGCCAGCAGCCTCCCAACAGGGTCGGACGAGCAGTACTTC. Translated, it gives CASSLPTGSDEQYF.

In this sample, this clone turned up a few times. CDR3 bases: TGTGCCAGCAACTCGCGGGAAACAGATACGCAGTATTTT. It yields the protein CASNSRETDTQYF. This chain connects TRBV7-9 to TRBJ2-3, with D perhaps TRBD2 (6 bases). The CDR3 is made up of 13 amino acids. The V end was cut by 7 bases, the J end by 3 bases, with 11 bases between. Germline-derived CDR1 and CDR2 are SEHNR and FQNEAQ (reference sequence).

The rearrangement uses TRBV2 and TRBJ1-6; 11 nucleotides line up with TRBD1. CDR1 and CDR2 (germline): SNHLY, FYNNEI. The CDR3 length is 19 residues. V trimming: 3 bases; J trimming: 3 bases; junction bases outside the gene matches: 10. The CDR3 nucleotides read TGTGCCAGCAGTGACAACCCGGGGACAGGGGGATACTATAATTCACCCCTCCACTTT. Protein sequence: CASSDNPGTGGYYNSPLHF.

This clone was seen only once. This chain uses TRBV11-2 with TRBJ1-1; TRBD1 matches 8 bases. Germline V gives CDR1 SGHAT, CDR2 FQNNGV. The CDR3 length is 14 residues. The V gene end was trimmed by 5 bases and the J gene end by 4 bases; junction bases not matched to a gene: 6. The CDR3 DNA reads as TGTGCCAGCAGCCGCATTACAGGGGGCACTGAAGCTTTCTTT. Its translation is CASSRITGGTEAFF.

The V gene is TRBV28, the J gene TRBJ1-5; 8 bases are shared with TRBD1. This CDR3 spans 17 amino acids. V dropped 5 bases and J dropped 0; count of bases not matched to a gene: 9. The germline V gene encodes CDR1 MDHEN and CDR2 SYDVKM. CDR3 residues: CASSTSQGEYSNQPQHF. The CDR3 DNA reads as TGTGCCAGCAGTACCTCACAGGGGGAATATAGCAATCAGCCCCAGCATTTT.

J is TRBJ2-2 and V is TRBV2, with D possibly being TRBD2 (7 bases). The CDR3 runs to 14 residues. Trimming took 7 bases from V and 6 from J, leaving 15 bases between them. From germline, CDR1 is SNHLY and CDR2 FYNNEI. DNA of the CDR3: TGTGCCAGCATCCGGGGGGCGTGGGCCGGGGAGCTGTTTTTT. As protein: CASIRGAWAGELFF.

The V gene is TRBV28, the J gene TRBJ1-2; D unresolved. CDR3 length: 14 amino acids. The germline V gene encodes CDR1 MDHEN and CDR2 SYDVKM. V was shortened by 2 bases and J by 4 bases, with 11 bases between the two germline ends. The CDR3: CASSLAPQVYGYTF. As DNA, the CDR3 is TGTGCCAGCAGTTTAGCCCCTCAGGTCTATGGCTACACCTTC.

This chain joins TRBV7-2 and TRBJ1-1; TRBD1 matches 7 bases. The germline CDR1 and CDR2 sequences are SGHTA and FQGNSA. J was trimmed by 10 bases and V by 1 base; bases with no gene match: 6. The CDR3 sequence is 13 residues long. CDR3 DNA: TGTGCCAGCAGCTTAGAATTCAGGGGGAGAGCTTTCTTT. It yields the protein CASSLEFRGRAFF.

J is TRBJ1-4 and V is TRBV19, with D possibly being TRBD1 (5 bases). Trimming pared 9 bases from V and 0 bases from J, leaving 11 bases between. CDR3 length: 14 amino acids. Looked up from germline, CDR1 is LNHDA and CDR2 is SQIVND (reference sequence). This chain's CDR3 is CASTWTPTNEKLFF. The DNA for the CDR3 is TGTGCCAGCACCTGGACACCAACTAATGAAAAACTGTTTTTT.

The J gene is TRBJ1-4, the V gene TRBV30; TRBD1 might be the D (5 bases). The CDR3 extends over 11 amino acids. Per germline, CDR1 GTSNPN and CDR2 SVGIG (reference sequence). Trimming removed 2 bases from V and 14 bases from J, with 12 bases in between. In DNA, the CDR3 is TGTGCCTGGAGTACGGGACTCCTGCTGTTTTTT. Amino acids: CAWSTGLLLFF.

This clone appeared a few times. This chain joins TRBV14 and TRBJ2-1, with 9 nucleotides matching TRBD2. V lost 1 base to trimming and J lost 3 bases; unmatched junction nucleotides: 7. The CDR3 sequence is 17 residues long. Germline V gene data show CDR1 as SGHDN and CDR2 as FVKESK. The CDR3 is CASSQGGASGNYNEQFF. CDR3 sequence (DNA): TGTGCCAGCAGCCAAGGGGGGGCTAGCGGGAACTACAATGAGCAGTTCTTC.

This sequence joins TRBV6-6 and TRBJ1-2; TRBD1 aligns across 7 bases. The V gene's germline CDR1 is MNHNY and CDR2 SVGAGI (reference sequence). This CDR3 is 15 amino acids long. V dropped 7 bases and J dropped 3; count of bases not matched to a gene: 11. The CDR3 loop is CASTLGQADYYGYTF. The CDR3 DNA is TGTGCCAGCACCCTAGGACAGGCTGATTACTATGGCTACACCTTC.

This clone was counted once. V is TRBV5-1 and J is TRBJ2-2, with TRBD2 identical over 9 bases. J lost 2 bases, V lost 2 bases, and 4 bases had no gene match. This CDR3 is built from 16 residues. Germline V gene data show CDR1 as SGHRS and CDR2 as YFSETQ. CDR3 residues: CASSFTSGYNTGELFF. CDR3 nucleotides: TGCGCCAGCAGCTTCACTAGCGGGTACAACACCGGGGAGCTGTTTTTT.

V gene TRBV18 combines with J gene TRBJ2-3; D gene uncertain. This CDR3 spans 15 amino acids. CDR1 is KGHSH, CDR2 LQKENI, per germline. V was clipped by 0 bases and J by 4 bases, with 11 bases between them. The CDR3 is CASSPPGSLADTQYF. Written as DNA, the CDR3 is TGTGCCAGCTCACCACCTGGTAGCCTCGCAGATACGCAGTATTTT.

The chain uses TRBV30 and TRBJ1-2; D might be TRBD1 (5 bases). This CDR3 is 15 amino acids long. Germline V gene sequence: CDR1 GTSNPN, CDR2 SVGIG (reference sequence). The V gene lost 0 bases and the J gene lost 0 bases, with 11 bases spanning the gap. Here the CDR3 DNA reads TGTGCCTGGAGTGTTACAGGACTAGCTAACTATGGCTACACCTTC. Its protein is CAWSVTGLANYGYTF.

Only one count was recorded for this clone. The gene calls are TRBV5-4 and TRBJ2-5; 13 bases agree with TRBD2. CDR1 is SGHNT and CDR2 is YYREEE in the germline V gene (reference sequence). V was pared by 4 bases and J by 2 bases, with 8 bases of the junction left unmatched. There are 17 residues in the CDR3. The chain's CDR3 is CASSGGLAGEVQETQYF. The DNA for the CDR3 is TGTGCCAGCAGCGGCGGACTAGCGGGGGAGGTACAAGAGACCCAGTACTTC.

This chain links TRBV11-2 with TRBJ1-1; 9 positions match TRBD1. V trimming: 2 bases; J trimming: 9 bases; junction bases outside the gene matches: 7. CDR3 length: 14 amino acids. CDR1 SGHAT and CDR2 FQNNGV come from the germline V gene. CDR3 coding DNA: TGTGCCAGCAGCTTACCCCCGGGACAGGGTCAAGCTTTCTTT. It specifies CASSLPPGQGQAFF.

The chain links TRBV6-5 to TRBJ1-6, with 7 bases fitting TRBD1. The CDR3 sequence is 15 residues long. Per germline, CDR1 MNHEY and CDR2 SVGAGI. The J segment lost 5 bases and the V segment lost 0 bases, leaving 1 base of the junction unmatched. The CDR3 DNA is TGTGCCAGCAGTTACTCAACAGGGGATAATTCACCCCTCCACTTT. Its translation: CASSYSTGDNSPLHF.

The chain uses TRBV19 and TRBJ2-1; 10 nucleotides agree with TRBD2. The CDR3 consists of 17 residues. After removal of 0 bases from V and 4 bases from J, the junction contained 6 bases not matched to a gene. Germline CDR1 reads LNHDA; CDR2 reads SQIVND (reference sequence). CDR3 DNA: TGTGCCAGTAGTATAGACCGGCTAGCGGGGGAGTACAATGAGCAGTTCTTC. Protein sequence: CASSIDRLAGEYNEQFF.

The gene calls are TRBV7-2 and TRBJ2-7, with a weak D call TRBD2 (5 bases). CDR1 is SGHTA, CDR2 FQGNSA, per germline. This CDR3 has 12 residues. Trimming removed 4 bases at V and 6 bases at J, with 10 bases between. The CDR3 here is CASSSREFEQYF. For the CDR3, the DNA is TGTGCCAGCAGCTCGAGGGAGTTCGAGCAGTACTTC.

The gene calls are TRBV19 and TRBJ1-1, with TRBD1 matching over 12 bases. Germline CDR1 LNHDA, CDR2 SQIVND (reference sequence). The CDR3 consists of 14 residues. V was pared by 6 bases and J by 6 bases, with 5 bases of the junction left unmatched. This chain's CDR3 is CASRAGTGGSEAFF. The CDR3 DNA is TGTGCCAGTAGAGCCGGGACAGGGGGCTCTGAAGCTTTCTTT.